The 21 T cell receptor beta chains reported below all come from one sample, sequenced in a study of PD-1 blockade in classical Hodgkin lymphoma (dated by TCRdb to the early 2020s). Library construction relied on the immunoSEQ multiplex PCR assay. The table comes from immuneACCESS by way of TCRdb, which keeps in-frame sequences with V and J called. Part of the clones is missing from these tables; in studies checked, under half for an unresolved V gene and the rest for unknown reasons. In all, the sample holds about 5,600 clones, and over 75% of those were seen once. Jointly, the top ten make up 10% of the sample. In the paper's terms, the time point label means: cycle 1 day 1 (C1D1), immediately before nivolumab initiation. Relapse after autologous stem cell transplantation had occurred in all trial patients, and cohorts A, B and C were distinguished by prior brentuximab vedotin exposure. Using a Miltenyi CD8+ T cell isolation kit, CD8+ T cells were purified from thawed PBMCs through magnetic negative selection.

This material consisted of CD8+ T cells from blood, taken at baseline. Receptors originate from a human donor with classical Hodgkin lymphoma.

The sample holds a few counts of this clone. The CDR3 sequence: CASSKTGDEKLFF. CDR3 DNA sequence: TGTGCCAGCAGCAAGACAGGCGATGAAAAACTGTTTTTT. The V and J genes are TRBV7-9 and TRBJ1-4; weak D call: TRBD1 (6 bases). V was pared by 5 bases and J by 6 bases, with 10 bases between. The CDR3 is 13 residues long. Per germline, CDR1 SEHNR and CDR2 FQNEAQ (reference sequence).

V usage is TRBV7-2 and J usage is TRBJ1-5; a weak D match, TRBD1 (6 bases). Between the trimmed V and J ends, which lost 5 bases and 0 bases, there was a span of 11 bases. Germline V CDR1 and CDR2: SGHTA, FQGNSA. The CDR3 length is 15 residues. CDR3 loop: CASSVQGYSNQPQHF. Written as DNA, the CDR3 is TGTGCCAGCAGCGTACAGGGTTATAGCAATCAGCCCCAGCATTTT.

The chain uses TRBV28 and TRBJ2-3; 7 nucleotides line up with TRBD1. Trimming removed 10 bases from V and 0 bases from J; junction bases left unmatched: 10. Germline loops: CDR1 MDHEN, CDR2 SYDVKM. The CDR3 is 15 amino acids. CDR3 bases: TGTGCCATAGCAGACAGGGCAACTAGCACAGATACGCAGTATTTT. Its protein product is CAIADRATSTDTQYF.

CDR3 sequence (DNA): TGCGCCAGCAGCCAAGAATTTCGGGGGGCGCGTGGCTACACCTTC. It yields the protein CASSQEFRGARGYTF. The chain employs TRBV4-3 and TRBJ1-2; D perhaps matches TRBD1 (6 bases). V was trimmed by 0 bases and J by 7 bases, leaving 15 bases between them. The CDR3 runs 15 residues. Germline CDR1 LGHNA, CDR2 YSLEER.

This clone was detected only a few times. The gene calls are TRBV4-3 and TRBJ2-5; tentatively, D is TRBD2 (6 bases). CDR1 and CDR2 from the germline V gene are LGHNA and YSLEER. CDR3 length: 14 residues. V lost 5 bases and J lost 0, with 10 bases in between. The CDR3 bases are TGCGCCAGCAGCATAGGAGGGAACCAAGAGACCCAGTACTTC. It translates to CASSIGGNQETQYF.

This clone came up a few times. The CDR3 region has the DNA TGTGCCAGCAGCTTAATAGCCTCAGGGGACACCGGGGAGCTGTTTTTT. Its translation is CASSLIASGDTGELFF. This chain connects TRBV7-3 to TRBJ2-2; tentative D call: TRBD1 (6 bases). Looked up from germline, CDR1 is SGHTA and CDR2 is FQGTGA. The CDR3 spans 16 residues. V was clipped by 1 base and J by 3 bases, with 12 bases between them.

The rearrangement joins TRBV30 to TRBJ2-2; the D is unclear. V lost 7 bases and J 5 bases, leaving 8 bases between the germline ends. This CDR3 is built from 11 residues. In germline, CDR1 is GTSNPN, CDR2 SVGIG (reference sequence). The CDR3: CAFPWTGELFF. The CDR3 DNA reads TGTGCCTTCCCGTGGACCGGGGAGCTGTTTTTT.

This chain links TRBV11-2 with TRBJ2-3, with D unclear. CDR1 and CDR2 (germline): SGHAT, FQNNGV. Trimming cost V 5 bases and J 8 bases, with 8 bases left between them. The CDR3 totals 11 residues. CDR3: CASSHGLTQYF. As DNA, the CDR3 is TGTGCCAGCAGCCACGGGCTTACGCAGTATTTT.

The chain couples TRBV4-3 to TRBJ1-4, with D unresolved. Trimming stripped 3 bases from V and 0 bases from J, with 26 bases between. CDR1 is LGHNA, CDR2 YSLEER, per germline. The CDR3 is 21 amino acids. The DNA for the CDR3 is TGCGCCAGCAGCCAGGACGTATTACCGGGAACTTATTACGCAACTAATGAAAAACTGTTTTTT. Protein product: CASSQDVLPGTYYATNEKLFF.

The chain couples TRBV4-3 to TRBJ2-1; D gene unclear. V lost 0 bases and J 9 bases, leaving 6 bases between the germline ends. The CDR3 contains 12 residues. Germline CDR1 LGHNA, CDR2 YSLEER. CDR3 loop: CASSQDWREQFF. CDR3 nucleotide sequence: TGCGCCAGCAGCCAAGATTGGCGTGAGCAGTTCTTC.

The chain recombines TRBV9 with TRBJ1-2; no reliable D call. Trimming cost V 4 bases and J 5 bases, with 15 bases left between them. The CDR3 has 14 amino acids. CDR1 is SGDLS and CDR2 is YYNGEE in the germline V gene. Written as DNA, the CDR3 is TGTGCCAGCAGCCCTCCCGGACGGCTTTATGGCTACACCTTC. It codes for CASSPPGRLYGYTF.

The J gene is TRBJ1-1, the V gene TRBV19; D perhaps matches TRBD1 (6 bases). Trimming pared 6 bases from V and 3 bases from J, leaving 11 bases between. The CDR3 contains 13 residues. Per germline, CDR1 LNHDA and CDR2 SQIVND (reference sequence). CDR3 bases: TGTGCCAGTAGGTTGGGGGGCTACACTGAAGCTTTCTTT. Amino acid sequence: CASRLGGYTEAFF.

The chain couples TRBV27 to TRBJ1-1; TRBD1 matches at 7 bases. With 6 bases clipped from V and 7 bases from J, the junction kept 11 bases outside the gene matches. Germline V gene sequence: CDR1 MNHEY, CDR2 SMNVEV (reference sequence). The CDR3 has 14 residues. The DNA for the CDR3 is TGTGCCAGCAGCCGCCTCGGGACAGCCTATGAAGCTTTCTTT. It yields the protein CASSRLGTAYEAFF.

The chain is built from TRBV7-2 and TRBJ2-7; D remains unclear. Germline CDR1 and CDR2: SGHTA and FQGNSA. The CDR3 is 19 amino acids. Trimming pared 2 bases from V and 7 bases from J, leaving 30 bases between. Here the CDR3 DNA reads TGTGCCAGCAGCTTATTAGGCGTGTTAGCTCCCTCGTTCTACGGGGAGCAGTACTTC. Protein sequence: CASSLLGVLAPSFYGEQYF.

This clone was seen a single time. The chain couples TRBV4-1 to TRBJ2-1; 9 positions agree with TRBD2. The germline CDR1 and CDR2 sequences are MGHRA and YSYEKL. V gave up 4 bases and J gave up 5 bases; unmatched junction bases: 3. CDR3 size: 14 residues. The CDR3 bases are TGCGCCAGCAGCCTAGCGGGGGCCAACAATGAGCAGTTCTTC. It yields the protein CASSLAGANNEQFF.

V usage is TRBV30 and J usage is TRBJ1-6; D is undetermined. CDR1 and CDR2 from the germline V gene are GTSNPN and SVGIG (reference sequence). Trimming took off 0 bases at V and 0 bases at J, with 6 bases between the two ends. The CDR3 covers 15 residues. The CDR3 loop reads CAWSVFYSYNSPLHF. The CDR3 DNA reads TGTGCCTGGAGTGTCTTTTACTCCTATAATTCACCCCTCCACTTT.

The chain links TRBV4-3 to TRBJ1-1, with D unresolved. Trimming removed 4 bases at V and 2 bases at J, with 11 bases between. This CDR3 has 14 residues. Germline V lookup: CDR1 LGHNA, CDR2 YSLEER. For the CDR3, the DNA is TGCGCCAGCAGCCCGAGCGCCAGTAACACTGAAGCTTTCTTT. Amino acid sequence: CASSPSASNTEAFF.

The gene calls are TRBV27 and TRBJ2-2, with D hard to call. Trimming removed 3 bases at V and 6 bases at J, with 11 bases between. The germline CDR1 and CDR2 sequences are MNHEY and SMNVEV (reference sequence). The CDR3 is 14 amino acids. The DNA of the CDR3 is TGTGCCAGCAGTTTGAAGGCCCATCCCGGGGAGCTGTTTTTT. It is translated as CASSLKAHPGELFF.

J is TRBJ1-1 and V is TRBV2; possibly TRBD1 for D (5 bases). The length of the CDR3 is 14 residues. Germline CDR1 and CDR2: SNHLY and FYNNEI. Between the trimmed V and J ends, which lost 3 bases and 0 bases, there was a span of 8 bases. The CDR3 sequence: CASSEGDLNTEAFF. In nucleotides, the CDR3 is TGTGCCAGCAGTGAGGGGGACTTGAACACTGAAGCTTTCTTT.

The chain couples TRBV28 to TRBJ1-5, with D unclear. Trimming took off 7 bases at V and 1 base at J, with 17 bases between the two ends. Germline V lookup: CDR1 MDHEN, CDR2 SYDVKM. The CDR3 is 16 amino acids. CDR3 residues: CASMKPDSDSNQPQHF. In DNA form, the CDR3 reads TGTGCCAGCATGAAACCGGACTCAGACAGCAATCAGCCCCAGCATTTT.

The chain carries TRBV15 and TRBJ2-7, with 9 nucleotides matching TRBD1. Germline lookup yields CDR1 LNHNV and CDR2 YYDKDF (reference sequence). The CDR3 covers 17 residues. Germline trimming cut 1 base from V and 2 bases from J; bases unmatched to any gene: 9. CDR3 DNA: TGTGCCACCAGCAGAGTTCCCGGGACAGGGCACCCCTACGAGCAGTACTTC. Its translation is CATSRVPGTGHPYEQYF.